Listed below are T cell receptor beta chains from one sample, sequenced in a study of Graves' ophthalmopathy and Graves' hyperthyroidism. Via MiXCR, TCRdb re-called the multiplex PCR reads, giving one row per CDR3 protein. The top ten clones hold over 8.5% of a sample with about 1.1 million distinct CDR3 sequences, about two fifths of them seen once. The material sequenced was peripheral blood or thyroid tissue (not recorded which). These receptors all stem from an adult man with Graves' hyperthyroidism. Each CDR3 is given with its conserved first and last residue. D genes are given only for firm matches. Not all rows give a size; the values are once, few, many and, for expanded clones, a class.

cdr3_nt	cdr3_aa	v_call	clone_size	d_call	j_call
TGTGCCAGCAGTTTGACCAGCGGCCAGGGGGAGACCCAGTACTTC	CASSLTSGQGETQYF	TRBV28	NA	NA	TRBJ2-5
TGTGCCAGCGGAACAGGGTTTCACGAGCAGTACTTC	CASGTGFHEQYF	TRBV6-5	many	NA	TRBJ2-7
TGCGCCAGCAGCTTGAGCAGTTTTAATGAAAAACTGTTTTTT	CASSLSSFNEKLFF	TRBV5-1	NA	NA	TRBJ1-4
TGTGCCAGCAGCCGAACCCGGGACAGGCCCCAGCATTTT	CASSRTRDRPQHF	TRBV7-8	once	TRBD1	TRBJ1-5
TGTGCCACCAGCAGAGATCTTGGAAATGAAGCTTTCTTT	CATSRDLGNEAFF	TRBV15	NA	NA	TRBJ1-1
TGTGCCAGCAGCGTTAGTCCAGGAATCATGATCACTGAAGCTTTCTTT	CASSVSPGIMITEAFF	TRBV10-2	NA	NA	TRBJ1-1
TGTGCCAGCAGCTTAGGGGGGCCCCAGTACTTC	CASSLGGPQYF	TRBV12-3/TRBV12-4	many	NA	TRBJ2-5
TGTGCCAGCAGTTTTAGCGGGTACTACGAGCAGTACTTC	CASSFSGYYEQYF	TRBV27	NA	TRBD2	TRBJ2-7
TGTGCCAGCAGCTTGACCCAGGGAAACACTGAAGCTTTCTTT	CASSLTQGNTEAFF	TRBV11-2	many	NA	TRBJ1-1
TGTGCCAGCTCCACAAGGACTTCACCCCTCCACTTT	CASSTRTSPLHF	TRBV25-1	many	NA	TRBJ1-6
TGTGCCAGCACCGTGTCAGGGGTTACTGAAGCTTTCTTT	CASTVSGVTEAFF	TRBV28	few	NA	TRBJ1-1
TGTGCCACCAGCAGAGCGAGACAGGGGGCTAACGAGCAGTACTTC	CATSRARQGANEQYF	TRBV15	many	TRBD1	TRBJ2-7
TGCAGCGTTGAAGCTGGACAGGGAAGCAATCAGCCCCAGCATTTT	CSVEAGQGSNQPQHF	TRBV29-1	NA	TRBD1	TRBJ1-5
TGTGCCAGCAGCCAAGACAAGGGCGGTCAATGGACCCAGTACTTC	CASSQDKGGQWTQYF	TRBV3-1	few	NA	TRBJ2-5
TGTGCCAGCAGCCACCGACAGGGCACGTATGGCTACACCTTC	CASSHRQGTYGYTF	TRBV4-2	NA	TRBD1	TRBJ1-2
TGCGCCAGCAGCCAAGATCCCGCCCTAGCGGGGGGGCCGGAGACCCAGTACTTC	CASSQDPALAGGPETQYF	TRBV4-3	few	TRBD2	TRBJ2-5
TGCAGCGTCCAGGTGGGGACAGGGGCGACCGGTCAGCCCCAGCATTTT	CSVQVGTGATGQPQHF	TRBV29-1	NA	TRBD1	TRBJ1-5
TGTGCCAGCAGCTTAGAAGCGGCTAGAATGCAAGAGACCCAGTACTTC	CASSLEAARMQETQYF	TRBV11-2	many	NA	TRBJ2-5
TGTGCCAGCAGCTACACCGACAGGGCCAACGTCCTGACTTTC	CASSYTDRANVLTF	TRBV5-6	NA	NA	TRBJ2-6
TGCGCCAGCAGTCGCGGGACAGCTCCATTTAGCAATCAGCCCCAGCATTTT	CASSRGTAPFSNQPQHF	TRBV4-3	NA	TRBD1	TRBJ1-5
TGCAGTGCCACGTTTTTTGATGGCTACACCTTC	CSATFFDGYTF	TRBV20-1	many	NA	TRBJ1-2
TGTGCCAGCAGTCAGCCCGTAAGGAGACTCTATGGCTACACCTTC	CASSQPVRRLYGYTF	TRBV6-5	NA	NA	TRBJ1-2
TGCGCCAGCAGCTTGGGGAGACAGGAGAGGAGTTCACCCCTCCACTTT	CASSLGRQERSSPLHF	TRBV5-1	NA	NA	TRBJ1-6
TGTGCCAGCAGCCAAGAATCCCGGGGACGAGGTGAAGCTTTCTTT	CASSQESRGRGEAFF	TRBV3-1	few	NA	TRBJ1-1
TGTGCCAGCAGCTTGTTGACGGCTACGAAAGAGACCCAGTACTTC	CASSLLTATKETQYF	TRBV5-6	few	NA	TRBJ2-5
TGTGCCAGTAGTATAGGAAGGGGGAACACTGAAGCTTTCTTT	CASSIGRGNTEAFF	TRBV19	many	NA	TRBJ1-1
TGTGCCAGCAGCACCTCGTGGCTAGCGGTCTACGAGCAGTACTTC	CASSTSWLAVYEQYF	TRBV6-5	few	TRBD2	TRBJ2-7
TGCAGCGCCGGACAGCGTAGCTCTGGGGCCAACGTCCTGACTTTC	CSAGQRSSGANVLTF	TRBV29-1	NA	NA	TRBJ2-6
TGCGCCAGCAGCCTAGCTAGCGGGGGGGCCCAAGAGACCCAGTACTTC	CASSLASGGAQETQYF	TRBV5-1	many	TRBD2	TRBJ2-5
TGTGCCAGTGGACAGTCTAGCTCCTACGAGCAGTACTTC	CASGQSSSYEQYF	TRBV6-5	many	NA	TRBJ2-7
NA	CSACASSPDPTPSYEQYF	TRBV20-1	NA	NA	TRBJ2-7
TGTGCCAGCAGCCTACGGGGGACAGTCGATCTTGACTATGGCTACACCTTC	CASSLRGTVDLDYGYTF	TRBV14	NA	TRBD1	TRBJ1-2
TGTGCCAGTAGCTCACAGGCGAACACCGGGGAGCTGTTTTTT	CASSSQANTGELFF	TRBV19	many	NA	TRBJ2-2
TGCAGTGCTAGAGATCCCCTCTTGAGCTATGGCTACACCTTC	CSARDPLLSYGYTF	TRBV20-1	many	NA	TRBJ1-2
TGTGCCAGCAGCTCGGGACTAGACCCCTACGAGCAGTACTTC	CASSSGLDPYEQYF	TRBV9	few	TRBD2	TRBJ2-7
TGTGCCAGCAGACCCCAGGGGCTCCAAGAGACCCAGTACTTC	CASRPQGLQETQYF	TRBV7-2	NA	NA	TRBJ2-5
TGTGCCAGCAGTTTCTACGGAGGGAATGAAAAACTGTTTTTT	CASSFYGGNEKLFF	TRBV28	few	NA	TRBJ1-4
TGTGCCAGCAGCCCCTGGGGATTTTACTATGGCTACACCTTC	CASSPWGFYYGYTF	TRBV7-2	many	NA	TRBJ1-2
TGTGCCAGCAGCCCCGGGACAGCGAATGAAAAACTGTTTTTT	CASSPGTANEKLFF	TRBV5-1	many	TRBD1	TRBJ1-4
TGTGCCAGCAGCTTAGAGGGGTTTGCCGCCTACGAGCAGTACTTC	CASSLEGFAAYEQYF	TRBV7-2	many	NA	TRBJ2-7
TGTGCCAGCAGGCACGGACAGGGCGGCCAGCCCCAGCATTTT	CASRHGQGGQPQHF	TRBV6-4	many	TRBD1	TRBJ1-5
TGTGCCAGCAGGCTAGCGGGAGGGAACACCGGGGAGCTGTTTTTT	CASRLAGGNTGELFF	TRBV7-3	NA	TRBD2	TRBJ2-2
TGTGCCATCAATCGCCCGACAGGGGCCGTCTATGGCTACACCTTC	CAINRPTGAVYGYTF	TRBV10-3	few	TRBD1	TRBJ1-2
TGTGCCAGTAGAAAAAGCGGGGCATCCTACGAGCAGTACTTC	CASRKSGASYEQYF	TRBV19	few	TRBD2	TRBJ2-7
TGTGCCGGCAGTGACCTGGACGGTGCAACTAATGAAAAACTGTTTTTT	CAGSDLDGATNEKLFF	TRBV10-2	NA	NA	TRBJ1-4
TGTGCCAGCAGCCAAGATGGAGGGTGGCAGCCCCAGCATTTT	CASSQDGGWQPQHF	TRBV3-1	NA	NA	TRBJ1-5
TGTGCCAGCAGCCTTGCAGAGGACATCAATGGCTACACCTTC	CASSLAEDINGYTF	TRBV7-9	NA	NA	TRBJ1-2
TGTGCCAGCACCAACGGCGACGCTGCCCACGAGCAGTACTTC	CASTNGDAAHEQYF	TRBV10-3	few	NA	TRBJ2-7
TGCAGCTTTGGGGGAAGCTATGGCTACACCTTC	CSFGGSYGYTF	TRBV29-1	once	NA	TRBJ1-2
TGCAGTGCTAGAGATTTGAGGACAGGGTTAGACGAGCAGTACTTC	CSARDLRTGLDEQYF	TRBV20-1	NA	TRBD1	TRBJ2-7
TGTGCCACCAGCAGTGCGCTTTTAGCGGGAGGCCAAGAGACCCAGTACTTC	CATSSALLAGGQETQYF	TRBV15	NA	TRBD2	TRBJ2-5
TGTGCCAGCAGCCTCCTGGGGACAGGGAGATATAAAAATGGCTACACCTTC	CASSLLGTGRYKNGYTF	TRBV13	NA	TRBD1	TRBJ1-2
TGTGCCAGCAGGGACAGGGCCACCTTC	CASRDRATF	TRBV2	many	TRBD1	TRBJ1-2
TGTGCCAGCAGCGAAACATGGACATCGTCTATCGGCTATGGCTACACCTTC	CASSETWTSSIGYGYTF	TRBV11-2	NA	NA	TRBJ1-2
TGTGCAGACGGACTAGGGAATTCACCCCTCCACTTT	CADGLGNSPLHF	TRBV2	NA	NA	TRBJ1-6
TGCGCCAGCAGCCCAGTTTTGGGGGGCGCCTATGGCTACACCTTC	CASSPVLGGAYGYTF	TRBV4-1	NA	NA	TRBJ1-2